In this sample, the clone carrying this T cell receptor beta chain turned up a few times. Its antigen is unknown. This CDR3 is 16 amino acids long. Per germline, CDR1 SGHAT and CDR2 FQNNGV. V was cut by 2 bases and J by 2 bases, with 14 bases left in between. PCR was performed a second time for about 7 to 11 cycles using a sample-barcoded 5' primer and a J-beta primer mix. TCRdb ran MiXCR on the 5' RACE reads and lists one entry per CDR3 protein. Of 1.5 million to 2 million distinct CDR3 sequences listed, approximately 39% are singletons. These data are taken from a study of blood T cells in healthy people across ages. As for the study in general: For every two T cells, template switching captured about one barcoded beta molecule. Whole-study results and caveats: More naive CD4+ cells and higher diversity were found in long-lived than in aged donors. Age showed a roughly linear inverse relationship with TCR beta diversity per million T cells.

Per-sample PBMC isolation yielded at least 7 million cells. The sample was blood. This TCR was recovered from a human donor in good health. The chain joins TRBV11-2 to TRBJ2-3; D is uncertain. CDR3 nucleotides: TGTGCCAGCAGCTTACAACTATCCCTTATCACAGATACGCAGTATTTT. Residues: CASSLQLSLITDTQYF.